The clone carrying this TCR beta chain was observed a handful of times. What it binds is unknown. CDR3 size: 17 residues. Germline-derived CDR1 and CDR2 are MRHNA and SNTAGT. V trimming: 2 bases; J trimming: 3 bases; junction bases outside the gene matches: 6. Quantitative 5'-RACE was performed with molecular barcodes, and it yielded the TCR beta libraries. TCRdb reanalysed the 5' RACE reads using MiXCR and keeps one entry per CDR3 protein. The sample shows fewer than 750,000 distinct CDR3 sequences, around 17% of them seen only once. This record belongs to a study of CD8 T cells in ankylosing spondylitis. Overall study results and limits: There was a TCR beta motif, made of roughly eight highly homologous variants, that appeared characteristic of ankylosing spondylitis blood. Matched synovial fluid from ankylosing spondylitis patients was reported to be enriched for disease-linked clones. As for the disease-linked clones, they showed a CD8+ phenotype and occurred at relatively low frequencies in peripheral blood. Earlier literature documents some of the motif variants in reactive arthritis synovial fluid and blood.

Sequencing was performed on blood, either unsorted or a sorted T cell fraction (not recorded which). The V gene is TRBV6-4, the J gene TRBJ2-1, with 11 bases aligning to TRBD2. The sequence came from a male donor with ankylosing spondylitis. The CDR3 region is CASSDPLAGVRYNEQFF. In nucleotides, the CDR3 is TGTGCCAGCAGTGACCCACTAGCGGGGGTTCGCTACAATGAGCAGTTCTTC.